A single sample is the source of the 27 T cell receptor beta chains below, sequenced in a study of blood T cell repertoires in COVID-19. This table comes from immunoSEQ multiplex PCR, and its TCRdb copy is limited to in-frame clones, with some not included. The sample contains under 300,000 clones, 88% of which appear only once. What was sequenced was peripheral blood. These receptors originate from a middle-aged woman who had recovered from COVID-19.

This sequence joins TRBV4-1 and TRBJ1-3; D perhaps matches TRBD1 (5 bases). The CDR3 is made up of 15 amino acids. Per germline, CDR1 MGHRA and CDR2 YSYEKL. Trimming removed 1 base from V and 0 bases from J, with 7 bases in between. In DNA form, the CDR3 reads TGCGCCAGCAGCCAAGCACAGGTCTCTGGAAACACCATATATTTT. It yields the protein CASSQAQVSGNTIYF.

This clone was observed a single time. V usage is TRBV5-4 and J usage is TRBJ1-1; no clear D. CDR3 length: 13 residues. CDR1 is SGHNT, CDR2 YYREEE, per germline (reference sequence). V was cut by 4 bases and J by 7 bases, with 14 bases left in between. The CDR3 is CASSTTASHEAFF. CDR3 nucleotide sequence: TGTGCCAGCAGCACCACCGCCAGTCATGAAGCTTTCTTT.

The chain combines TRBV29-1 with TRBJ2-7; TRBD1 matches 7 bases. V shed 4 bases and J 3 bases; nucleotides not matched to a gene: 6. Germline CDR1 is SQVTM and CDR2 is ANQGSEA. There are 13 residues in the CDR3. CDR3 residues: CSVARDSGYEQYF. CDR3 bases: TGCAGCGTTGCCCGGGACAGTGGCTACGAGCAGTACTTC.

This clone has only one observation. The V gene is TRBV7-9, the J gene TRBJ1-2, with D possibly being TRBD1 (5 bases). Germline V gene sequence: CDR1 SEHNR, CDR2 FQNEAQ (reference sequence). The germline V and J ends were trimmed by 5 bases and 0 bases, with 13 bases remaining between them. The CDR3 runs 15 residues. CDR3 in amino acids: CASSPGGGANYGYTF. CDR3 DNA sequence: TGTGCCAGCAGCCCCGGGGGGGGAGCTAACTATGGCTACACCTTC.

Here the CDR3 reads CASSLPAYEQYF. CDR3 DNA: TGTGCCAGCAGCTTACCAGCCTACGAGCAGTACTTC. V is TRBV7-2 and J is TRBJ2-7; D is uncertain. In germline, CDR1 is SGHTA, CDR2 FQGNSA. The CDR3 runs 12 residues. Deletions cut 2 bases from V and 2 bases from J, with 4 bases between.

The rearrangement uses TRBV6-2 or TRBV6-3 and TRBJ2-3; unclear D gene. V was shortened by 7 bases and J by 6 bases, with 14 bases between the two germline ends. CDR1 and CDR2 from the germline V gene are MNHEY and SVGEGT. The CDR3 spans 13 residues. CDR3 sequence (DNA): TGTGCCAGCACCCCCCCGGCCGGGGATACGCAGTATTTT. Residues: CASTPPAGDTQYF.

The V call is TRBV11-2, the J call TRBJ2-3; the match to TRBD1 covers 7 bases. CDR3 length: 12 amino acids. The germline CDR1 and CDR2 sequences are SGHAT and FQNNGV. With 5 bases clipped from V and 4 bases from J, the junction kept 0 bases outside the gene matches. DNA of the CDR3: TGTGCCAGCAGCCAGGGGGCAGATACGCAGTATTTT. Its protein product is CASSQGADTQYF.

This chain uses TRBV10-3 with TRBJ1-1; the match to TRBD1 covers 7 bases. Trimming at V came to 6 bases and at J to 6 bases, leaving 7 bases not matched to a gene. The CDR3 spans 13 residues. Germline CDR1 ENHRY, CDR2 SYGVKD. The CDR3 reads CAIRRQGSPEAFF. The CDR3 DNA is TGTGCCATCAGGCGACAGGGATCCCCTGAAGCTTTCTTT.

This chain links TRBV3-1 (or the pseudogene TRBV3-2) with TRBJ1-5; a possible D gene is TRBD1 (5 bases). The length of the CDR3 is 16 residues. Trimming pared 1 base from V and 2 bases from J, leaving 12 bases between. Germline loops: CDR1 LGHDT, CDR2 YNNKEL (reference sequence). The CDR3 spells CASSQGWGQGNQPQHF. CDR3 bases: TGTGCCAGCAGCCAAGGGTGGGGCCAGGGCAATCAGCCCCAGCATTTT.

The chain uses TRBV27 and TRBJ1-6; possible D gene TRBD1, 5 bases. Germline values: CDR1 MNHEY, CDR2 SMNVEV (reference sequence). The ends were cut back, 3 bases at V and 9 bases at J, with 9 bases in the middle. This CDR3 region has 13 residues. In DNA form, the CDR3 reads TGTGCCAGCAGTTTTCGGGGGGGTTCACCCCTCCACTTT. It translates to CASSFRGGSPLHF.

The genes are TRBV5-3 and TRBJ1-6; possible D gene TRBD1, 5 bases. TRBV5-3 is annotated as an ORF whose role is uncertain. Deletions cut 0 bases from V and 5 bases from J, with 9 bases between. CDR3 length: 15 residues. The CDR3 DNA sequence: TGTGCCAGAAGCTTGGTGGGGCAGGATAATTCACCCCTCCACTTT. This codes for CARSLVGQDNSPLHF.

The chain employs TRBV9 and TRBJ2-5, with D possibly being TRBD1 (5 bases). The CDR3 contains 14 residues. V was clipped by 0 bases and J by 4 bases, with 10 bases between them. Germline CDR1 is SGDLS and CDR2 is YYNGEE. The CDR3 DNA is TGTGCCAGCAGCGTAGGGGGCCTGGGAGAGACCCAGTACTTC. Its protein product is CASSVGGLGETQYF.

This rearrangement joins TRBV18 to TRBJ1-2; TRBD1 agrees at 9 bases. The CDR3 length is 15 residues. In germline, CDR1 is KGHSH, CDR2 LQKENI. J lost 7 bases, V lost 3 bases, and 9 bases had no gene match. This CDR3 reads CASSPQQGAAPGYTF. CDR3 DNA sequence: TGTGCCAGCTCACCCCAACAGGGGGCAGCCCCTGGCTACACCTTC. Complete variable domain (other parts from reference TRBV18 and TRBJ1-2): NAGVMQNPRHLVRRRGQEARLRCSPMKGHSHVYWYRQLPEEGLKFMVYLQKENIIDESGMPKERFSAEFPKEGPSILRIQQVVRGDSAAYFCASSPQQGAAPGYTFGSGTRLTVV.

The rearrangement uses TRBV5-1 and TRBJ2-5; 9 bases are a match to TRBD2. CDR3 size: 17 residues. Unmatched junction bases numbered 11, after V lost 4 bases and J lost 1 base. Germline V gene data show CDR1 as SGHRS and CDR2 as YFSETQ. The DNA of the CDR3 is TGCGCCAGCAGCCCCGTGGTAGCGGGAGCCCCCCAAGAGACCCAGTACTTC. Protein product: CASSPVVAGAPQETQYF.

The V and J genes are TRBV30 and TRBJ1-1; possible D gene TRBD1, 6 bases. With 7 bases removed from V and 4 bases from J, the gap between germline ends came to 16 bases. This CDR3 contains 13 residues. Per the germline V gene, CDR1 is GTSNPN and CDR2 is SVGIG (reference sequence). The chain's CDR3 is CAYELTGFTEAFF. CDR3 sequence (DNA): TGTGCCTACGAACTAACAGGGTTCACTGAAGCTTTCTTT.

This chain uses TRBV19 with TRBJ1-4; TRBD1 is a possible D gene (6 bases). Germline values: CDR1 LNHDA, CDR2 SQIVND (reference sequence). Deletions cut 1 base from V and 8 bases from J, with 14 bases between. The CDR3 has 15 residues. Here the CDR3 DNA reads TGTGCCAGTAGTATAGGGCAGGGGATGGGGGAAAAACTGTTTTTT. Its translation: CASSIGQGMGEKLFF.

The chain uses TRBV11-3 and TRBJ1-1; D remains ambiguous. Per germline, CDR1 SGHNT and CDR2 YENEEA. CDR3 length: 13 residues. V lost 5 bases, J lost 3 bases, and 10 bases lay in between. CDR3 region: CASSPPSDTEAFF. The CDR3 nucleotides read TGTGCCAGCAGCCCGCCTTCGGACACTGAAGCTTTCTTT. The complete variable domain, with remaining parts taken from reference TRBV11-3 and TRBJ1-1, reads EAGVVQSPRYKIIEKKQPVAFWCNPISGHNTLYWYLQNLGQGPELLIRYENEEAVDDSQLPKDRFSAERLKGVDSTLKIQPAELGDSAVYLCASSPPSDTEAFFGQGTRLTVV.

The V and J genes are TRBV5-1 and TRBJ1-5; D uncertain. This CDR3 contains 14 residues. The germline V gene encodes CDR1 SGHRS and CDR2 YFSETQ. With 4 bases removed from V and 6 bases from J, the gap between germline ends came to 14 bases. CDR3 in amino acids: CASSPFGVGQPQHF. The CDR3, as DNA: TGCGCCAGCAGCCCCTTTGGAGTCGGTCAGCCCCAGCATTTT.

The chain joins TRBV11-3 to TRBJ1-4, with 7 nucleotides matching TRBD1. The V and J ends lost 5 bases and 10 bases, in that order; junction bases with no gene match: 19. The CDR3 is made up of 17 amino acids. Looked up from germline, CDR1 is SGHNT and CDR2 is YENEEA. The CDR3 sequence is CASSPHPRTGGGGKLFF. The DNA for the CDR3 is TGTGCCAGCAGCCCCCACCCCCGGACAGGCGGAGGGGGAAAACTGTTTTTT. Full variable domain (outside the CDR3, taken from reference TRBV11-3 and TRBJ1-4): EAGVVQSPRYKIIEKKQPVAFWCNPISGHNTLYWYLQNLGQGPELLIRYENEEAVDDSQLPKDRFSAERLKGVDSTLKIQPAELGDSAVYLCASSPHPRTGGGGKLFFGSGTQLSVL.

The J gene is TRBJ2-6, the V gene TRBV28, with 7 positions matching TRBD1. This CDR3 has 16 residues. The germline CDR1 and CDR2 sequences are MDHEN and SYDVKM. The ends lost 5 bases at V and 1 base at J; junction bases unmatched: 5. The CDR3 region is CASSRDSPSGANVLTF. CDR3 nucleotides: TGTGCCAGCAGTAGGGACAGCCCGTCTGGGGCCAACGTCCTGACTTTC. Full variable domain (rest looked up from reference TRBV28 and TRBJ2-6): DVKVTQSSRYLVKRTGEKVFLECVQDMDHENMFWYRQDPGLGLRLIYFSYDVKMKEKGDIPEGYSVSREKKERFSLILESASTNQTSMYLCASSRDSPSGANVLTFGAGSRLTVL.

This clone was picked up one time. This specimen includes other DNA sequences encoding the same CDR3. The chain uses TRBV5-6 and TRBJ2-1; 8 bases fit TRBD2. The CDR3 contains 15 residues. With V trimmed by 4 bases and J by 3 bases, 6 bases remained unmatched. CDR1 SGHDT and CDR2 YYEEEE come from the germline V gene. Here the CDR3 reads CASSPGLAGYNEQFF. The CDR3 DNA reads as TGTGCCAGCAGCCCAGGACTAGCCGGCTACAATGAGCAGTTCTTC. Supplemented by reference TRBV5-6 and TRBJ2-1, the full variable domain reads DAGVTQSPTHLIKTRGQQVTLRCSPKSGHDTVSWYQQALGQGPQFIFQYYEEEERQRGNFPDRFSGHQFPNYSSELNVNALLLGDSALYLCASSPGLAGYNEQFFGPGTRLTVL.

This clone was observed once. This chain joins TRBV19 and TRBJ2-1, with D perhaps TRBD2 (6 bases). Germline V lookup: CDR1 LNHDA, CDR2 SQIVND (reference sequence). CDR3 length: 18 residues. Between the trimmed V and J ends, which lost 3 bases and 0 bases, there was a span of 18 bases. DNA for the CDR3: TGTGCCAGTAGTATCCACCCCCGTATGACTAGCTCCTACAATGAGCAGTTCTTC. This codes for CASSIHPRMTSSYNEQFF. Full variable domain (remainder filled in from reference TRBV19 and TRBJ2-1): DGGITQSPKYLFRKEGQNVTLSCEQNLNHDAMYWYRQDPGQGLRLIYYSQIVNDFQKGDIAEGYSVSREKKESFPLTVTSAQKNPTAFYLCASSIHPRMTSSYNEQFFGPGTRLTVL.

The CDR3 region has the DNA TGTGCCAGCAGCTCCCCTAGTGTTGGGTATGGCTACACCTTC. Amino acid sequence: CASSSPSVGYGYTF. The chain recombines TRBV5-4 with TRBJ1-2; D is unclear. The CDR3 spans 14 residues. CDR1 and CDR2 from the germline V gene are SGHNT and YYREEE (reference sequence). Trimming pared 3 bases from V and 5 bases from J, leaving 14 bases between.

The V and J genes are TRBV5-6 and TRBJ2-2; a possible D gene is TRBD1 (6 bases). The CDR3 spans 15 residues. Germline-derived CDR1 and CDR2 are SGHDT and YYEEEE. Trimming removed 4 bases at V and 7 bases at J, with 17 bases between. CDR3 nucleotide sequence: TGTGCCAGCAGCCCAGGGACAATTAGTGGCGGGGAGCTGTTTTTT. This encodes CASSPGTISGGELFF.

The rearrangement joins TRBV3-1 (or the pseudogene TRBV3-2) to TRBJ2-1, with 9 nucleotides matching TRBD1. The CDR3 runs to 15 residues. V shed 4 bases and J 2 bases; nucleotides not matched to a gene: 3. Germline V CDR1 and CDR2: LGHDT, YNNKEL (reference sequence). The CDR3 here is CASSRRDRAYNEQFF. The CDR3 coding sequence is TGTGCCAGCAGCCGCCGGGACAGGGCCTACAATGAGCAGTTCTTC.

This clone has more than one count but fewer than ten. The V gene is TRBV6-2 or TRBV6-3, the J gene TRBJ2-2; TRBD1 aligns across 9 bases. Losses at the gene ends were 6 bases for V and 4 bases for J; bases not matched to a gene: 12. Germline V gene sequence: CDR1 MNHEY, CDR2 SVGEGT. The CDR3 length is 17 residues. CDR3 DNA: TGTGCCAGCAGCCCCGGGACAGGGCAACTCTCCACCGGGGAGCTGTTTTTT. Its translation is CASSPGTGQLSTGELFF.

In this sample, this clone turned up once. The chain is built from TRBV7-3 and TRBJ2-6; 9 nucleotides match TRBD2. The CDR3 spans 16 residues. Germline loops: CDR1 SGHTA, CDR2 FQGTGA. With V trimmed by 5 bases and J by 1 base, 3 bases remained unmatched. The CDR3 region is CASSGREGSGANVLTF. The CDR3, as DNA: TGTGCCAGCAGCGGGCGGGAGGGGTCTGGGGCCAACGTCCTGACTTTC.